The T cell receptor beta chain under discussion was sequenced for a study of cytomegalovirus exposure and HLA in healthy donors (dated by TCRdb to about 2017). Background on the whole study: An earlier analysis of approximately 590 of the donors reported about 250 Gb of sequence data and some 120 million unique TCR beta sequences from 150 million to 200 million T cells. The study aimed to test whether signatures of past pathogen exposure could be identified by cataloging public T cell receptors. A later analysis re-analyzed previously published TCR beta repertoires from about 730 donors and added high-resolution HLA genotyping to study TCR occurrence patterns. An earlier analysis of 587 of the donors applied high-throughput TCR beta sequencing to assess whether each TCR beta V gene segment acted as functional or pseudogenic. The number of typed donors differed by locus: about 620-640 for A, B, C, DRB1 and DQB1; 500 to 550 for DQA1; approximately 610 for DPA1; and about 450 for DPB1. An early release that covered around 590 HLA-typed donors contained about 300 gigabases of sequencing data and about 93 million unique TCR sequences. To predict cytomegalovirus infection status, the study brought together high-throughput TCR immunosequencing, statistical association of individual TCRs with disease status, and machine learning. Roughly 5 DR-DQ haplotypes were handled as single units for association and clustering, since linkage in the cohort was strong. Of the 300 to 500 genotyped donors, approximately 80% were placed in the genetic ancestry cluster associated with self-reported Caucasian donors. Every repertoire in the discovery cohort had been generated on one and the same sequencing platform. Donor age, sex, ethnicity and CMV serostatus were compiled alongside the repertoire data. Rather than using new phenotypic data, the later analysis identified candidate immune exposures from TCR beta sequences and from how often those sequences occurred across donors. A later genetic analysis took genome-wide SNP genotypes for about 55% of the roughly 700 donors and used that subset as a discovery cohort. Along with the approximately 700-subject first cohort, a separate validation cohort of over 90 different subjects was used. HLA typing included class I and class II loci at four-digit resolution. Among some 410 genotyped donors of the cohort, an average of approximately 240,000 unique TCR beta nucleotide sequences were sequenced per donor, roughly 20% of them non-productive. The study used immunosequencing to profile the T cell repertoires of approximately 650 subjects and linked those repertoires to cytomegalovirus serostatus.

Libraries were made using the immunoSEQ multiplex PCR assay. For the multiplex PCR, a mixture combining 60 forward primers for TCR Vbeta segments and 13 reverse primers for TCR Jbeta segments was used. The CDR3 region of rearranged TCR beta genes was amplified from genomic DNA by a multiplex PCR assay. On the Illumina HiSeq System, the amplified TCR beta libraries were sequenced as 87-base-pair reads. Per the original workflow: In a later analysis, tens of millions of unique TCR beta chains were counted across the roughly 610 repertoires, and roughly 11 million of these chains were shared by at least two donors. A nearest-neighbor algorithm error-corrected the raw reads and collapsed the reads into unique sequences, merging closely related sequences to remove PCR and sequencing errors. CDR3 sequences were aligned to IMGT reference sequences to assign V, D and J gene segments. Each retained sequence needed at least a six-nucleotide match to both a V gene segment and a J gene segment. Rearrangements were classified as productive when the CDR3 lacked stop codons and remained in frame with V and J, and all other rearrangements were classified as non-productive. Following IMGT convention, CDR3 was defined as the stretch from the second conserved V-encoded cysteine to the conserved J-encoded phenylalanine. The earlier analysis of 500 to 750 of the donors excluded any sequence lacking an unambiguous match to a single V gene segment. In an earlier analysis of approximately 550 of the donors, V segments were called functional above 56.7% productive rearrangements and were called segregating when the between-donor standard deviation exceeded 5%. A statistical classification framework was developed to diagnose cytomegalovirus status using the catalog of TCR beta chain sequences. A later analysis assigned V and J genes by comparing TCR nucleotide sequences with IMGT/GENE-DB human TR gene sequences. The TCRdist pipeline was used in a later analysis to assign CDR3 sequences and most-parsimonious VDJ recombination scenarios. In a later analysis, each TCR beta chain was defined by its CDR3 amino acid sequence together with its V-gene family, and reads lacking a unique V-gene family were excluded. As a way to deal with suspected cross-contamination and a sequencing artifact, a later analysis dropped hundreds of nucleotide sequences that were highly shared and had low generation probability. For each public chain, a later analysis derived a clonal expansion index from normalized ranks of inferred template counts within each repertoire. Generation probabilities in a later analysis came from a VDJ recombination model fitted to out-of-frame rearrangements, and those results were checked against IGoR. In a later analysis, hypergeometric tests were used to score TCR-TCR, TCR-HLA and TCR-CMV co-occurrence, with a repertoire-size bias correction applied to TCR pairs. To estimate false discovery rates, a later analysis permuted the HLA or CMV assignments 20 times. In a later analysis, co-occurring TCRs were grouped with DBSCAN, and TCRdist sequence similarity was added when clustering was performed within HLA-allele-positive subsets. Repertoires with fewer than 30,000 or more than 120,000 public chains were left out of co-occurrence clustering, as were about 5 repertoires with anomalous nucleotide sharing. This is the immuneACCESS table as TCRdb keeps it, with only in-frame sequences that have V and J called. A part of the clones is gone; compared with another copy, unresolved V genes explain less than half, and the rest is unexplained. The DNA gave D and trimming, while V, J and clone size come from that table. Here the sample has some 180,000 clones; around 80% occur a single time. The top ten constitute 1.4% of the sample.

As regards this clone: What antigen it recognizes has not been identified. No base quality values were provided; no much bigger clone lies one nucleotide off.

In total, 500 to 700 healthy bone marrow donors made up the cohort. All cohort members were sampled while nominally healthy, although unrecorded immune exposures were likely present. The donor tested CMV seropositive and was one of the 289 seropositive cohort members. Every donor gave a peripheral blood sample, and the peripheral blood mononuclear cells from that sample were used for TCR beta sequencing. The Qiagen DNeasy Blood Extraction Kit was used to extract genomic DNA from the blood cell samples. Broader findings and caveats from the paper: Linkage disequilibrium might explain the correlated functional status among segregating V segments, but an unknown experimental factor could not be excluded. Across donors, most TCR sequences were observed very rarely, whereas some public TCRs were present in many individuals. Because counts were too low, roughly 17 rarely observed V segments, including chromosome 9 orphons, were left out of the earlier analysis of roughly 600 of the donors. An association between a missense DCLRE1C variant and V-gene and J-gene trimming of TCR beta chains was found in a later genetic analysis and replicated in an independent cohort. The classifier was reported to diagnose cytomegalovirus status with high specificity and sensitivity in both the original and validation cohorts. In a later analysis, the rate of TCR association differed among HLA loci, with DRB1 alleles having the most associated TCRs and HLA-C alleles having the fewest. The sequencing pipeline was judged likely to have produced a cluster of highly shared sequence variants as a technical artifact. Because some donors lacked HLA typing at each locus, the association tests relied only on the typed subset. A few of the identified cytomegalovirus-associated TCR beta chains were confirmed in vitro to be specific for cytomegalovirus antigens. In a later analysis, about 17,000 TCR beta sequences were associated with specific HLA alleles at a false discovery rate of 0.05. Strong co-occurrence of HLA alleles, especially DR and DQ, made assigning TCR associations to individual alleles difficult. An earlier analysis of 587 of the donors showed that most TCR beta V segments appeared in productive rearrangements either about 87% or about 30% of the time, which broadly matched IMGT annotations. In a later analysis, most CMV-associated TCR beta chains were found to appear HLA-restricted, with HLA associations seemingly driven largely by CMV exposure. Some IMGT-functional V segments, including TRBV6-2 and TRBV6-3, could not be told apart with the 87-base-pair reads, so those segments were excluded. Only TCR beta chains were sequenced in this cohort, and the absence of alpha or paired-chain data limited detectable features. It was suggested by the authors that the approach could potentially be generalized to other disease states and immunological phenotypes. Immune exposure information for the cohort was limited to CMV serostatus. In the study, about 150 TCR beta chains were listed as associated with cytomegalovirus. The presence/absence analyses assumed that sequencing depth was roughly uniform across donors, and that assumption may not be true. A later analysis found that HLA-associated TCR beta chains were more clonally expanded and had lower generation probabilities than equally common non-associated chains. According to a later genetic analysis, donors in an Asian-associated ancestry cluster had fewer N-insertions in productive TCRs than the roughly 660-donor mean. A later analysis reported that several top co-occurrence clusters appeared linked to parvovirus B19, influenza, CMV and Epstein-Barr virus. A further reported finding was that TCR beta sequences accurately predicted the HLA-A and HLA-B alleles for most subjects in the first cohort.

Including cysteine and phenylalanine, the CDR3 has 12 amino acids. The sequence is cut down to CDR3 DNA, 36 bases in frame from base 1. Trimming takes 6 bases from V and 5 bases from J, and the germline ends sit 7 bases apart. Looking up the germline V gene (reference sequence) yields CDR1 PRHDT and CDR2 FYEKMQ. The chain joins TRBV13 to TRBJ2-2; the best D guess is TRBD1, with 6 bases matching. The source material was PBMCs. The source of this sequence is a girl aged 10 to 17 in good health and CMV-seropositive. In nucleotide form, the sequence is TGTGCCAGCAGGCAGGGGACCGGGGAGCTGTTTTTT. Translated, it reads CASRQGTGELFF.